One sample yielded the 10 T cell receptor beta chains listed below, sequenced in a study of blood T cell repertoires in COVID-19. Using immunoSEQ multiplex PCR, the repertoire was profiled, and TCRdb retains in-frame clones only, with some absent. The table includes some 220,000 clones, roughly 84% detected once. What was sequenced was peripheral blood. The origin of the receptors is a woman aged 60-70 years who had recovered from COVID-19.

V is TRBV11-2 and J is TRBJ2-1, with 11 bases that match TRBD2. V shed 6 bases and J 10 bases; nucleotides not matched to a gene: 5. Germline V gives CDR1 SGHAT, CDR2 FQNNGV. The CDR3 loop spans 13 amino acids. The CDR3, as DNA: TGTGCCAGCAGGGTAGCGGGGGGGCAAGAGCAGTTCTTC. Translating it yields CASRVAGGQEQFF.

V is TRBV4-1 and J is TRBJ2-7, with 10 bases that match TRBD2. The CDR3 has 14 amino acids. In germline, CDR1 is MGHRA, CDR2 YSYEKL. Trimming took 3 bases from V and 3 from J; bases not matched to a gene: 2. The CDR3 bases are TGCGCCAGCAGCCAGGGACTAGCGATCTACGAGCAGTACTTC. It yields the protein CASSQGLAIYEQYF.

J is TRBJ2-7 and V is TRBV7-9; D may be TRBD1 (6 bases). CDR1 is SEHNR, CDR2 FQNEAQ, per germline (reference sequence). The CDR3 length is 16 residues. V was shortened by 0 bases and J by 6 bases, with 18 bases between the two germline ends. The CDR3 nucleotides read TGTGCCAGCAGCTTAGCCCGGCAGGGGCCGCATGGCGAGCAGTACTTC. It is translated as CASSLARQGPHGEQYF.

The CDR3 reads CASSEAGVANSPLHF. CDR3 nucleotide sequence: TGTGCCAGCAGTGAAGCAGGAGTGGCCAATTCACCCCTCCACTTT. This rearrangement joins TRBV6-1 to TRBJ1-6; D call uncertain. The CDR3 runs to 15 residues. V lost 0 bases to trimming and J lost 7 bases, with 10 bases between them. Germline CDR1 MNHNS, CDR2 SASEGT.

The V gene is TRBV3-1 (or the pseudogene TRBV3-2), the J gene TRBJ2-1; 9 bases fit TRBD2. CDR1 is LGHDT and CDR2 is YNNKEL in the germline V gene (reference sequence). V was clipped by 1 base and J by 5 bases; unmatched bases: 6. The CDR3 runs 16 residues. This CDR3 is CASSQVPSGAHNEQFF. CDR3 coding DNA: TGTGCCAGCAGCCAAGTGCCTAGCGGGGCGCACAATGAGCAGTTCTTC.

This chain uses TRBV14 with TRBJ2-1; 8 nucleotides line up with TRBD1. The CDR3 contains 17 residues. The germline V gene has CDR1 SGHDN and CDR2 FVKESK. Trimming at V came to 1 base and at J to 5 bases, leaving 10 bases not matched to a gene. As DNA, the CDR3 is TGTGCCAGCAGCCAAGTGAGGCGTCAGGGGGCCAACAATGAGCAGTTCTTC. Translation gives CASSQVRRQGANNEQFF.

The chain is built from TRBV6-5 and TRBJ1-5; 9 nucleotides align to TRBD1. Losses at the gene ends were 6 bases for V and 5 bases for J; bases not matched to a gene: 8. Germline CDR1 is MNHEY and CDR2 is SVGAGI. The CDR3 sequence is 15 residues long. As DNA, the CDR3 is TGTGCCAGCAGATACCCGGGACAGGGACATCAGCCCCAGCATTTT. It translates to CASRYPGQGHQPQHF.

The chain links TRBV5-1 to TRBJ2-3; D is perhaps TRBD1 (5 bases). This CDR3 spans 14 amino acids. The germline gives CDR1 SGHRS, CDR2 YFSETQ. The ends were cut back, 1 base at V and 3 bases at J, with 9 bases in the middle. CDR3 region: CASSLFRGTDTQYF. In DNA, the CDR3 is TGCGCCAGCAGCTTGTTTAGGGGAACAGATACGCAGTATTTT.

The rearrangement uses TRBV6-1 and TRBJ2-7; D gene ambiguous. CDR1 is MNHNS and CDR2 is SASEGT in the germline V gene. Deletions cut 3 bases from V and 5 bases from J, with 14 bases between. The CDR3 totals 14 residues. Here the CDR3 reads CASSDPSLGDEQYF. In nucleotides, the CDR3 is TGTGCCAGCAGTGACCCGTCCCTGGGCGACGAGCAGTACTTC.

There are many counts of this clone. The chain links TRBV10-3 to TRBJ1-1; TRBD1 agrees at 9 bases. The CDR3 has 14 amino acids. Germline loops: CDR1 ENHRY, CDR2 SYGVKD. With 6 bases clipped from V and 5 bases from J, the junction kept 7 bases outside the gene matches. The CDR3: CAIRKDRGETEAFF. Written as DNA, the CDR3 is TGTGCCATCAGGAAGGACAGGGGCGAAACTGAAGCTTTCTTT.